These 8 T cell receptor beta chains share one sample of origin, sequenced in a study of T cell responses to AZD1222 COVID-19 vaccine. TCRdb keeps only in-frame clones here, not all; method: immunoSEQ multiplex PCR. Seen here are more than 85,000 clones, 85% to 90% observed once, and the top ten hold 44%. The input for sequencing was peripheral blood, taken 28 days after the second AZD1222 dose. The receptor set was obtained from an adult who received the AZD1222 COVID-19 vaccine.

The rearrangement joins TRBV28 to TRBJ1-2; TRBD1 is a possible D gene (6 bases). Germline CDR1 reads MDHEN; CDR2 reads SYDVKM. V dropped 7 bases and J dropped 8 bases, with 23 bases sitting between them. The CDR3 has 15 residues. CDR3 residues: CASKTGDTRLEGYTF. Written as DNA, the CDR3 is TGTGCCAGCAAAACCGGGGACACCAGGTTAGAGGGCTACACCTTC.

The rearrangement joins TRBV7-9 to TRBJ1-5, with TRBD1 matching 7 bases. The germline CDR1 and CDR2 sequences are SEHNR and FQNEAQ (reference sequence). CDR3 length: 14 amino acids. After removal of 4 bases from V and 5 bases from J, the junction contained 5 bases not matched to a gene. CDR3 nucleotide sequence: TGTGCCAGCAGCTCCGGACAGGTTCATCAGCCCCAGCATTTT. This codes for CASSSGQVHQPQHF.

The gene calls are TRBV7-2 and TRBJ2-3; D tentatively fits TRBD1 or TRBD2 (5 bases each). The V gene's germline CDR1 is SGHTA and CDR2 FQGNSA. The CDR3 is 16 amino acids. V was clipped by 5 bases and J by 2 bases, with 17 bases between them. As DNA, the CDR3 is TGTGCCAGCAGCCCAGGGACGCTCGTTTACACAGATACGCAGTATTTT. This codes for CASSPGTLVYTDTQYF.

The V call is TRBV18, the J call TRBJ1-4; possibly TRBD1 for D (5 bases). This CDR3 is 13 amino acids long. V lost 6 bases and J lost 3, with 8 bases in between. Looked up from germline, CDR1 is KGHSH and CDR2 is LQKENI. As DNA, the CDR3 is TGTGCCAGCTCTGGGGGATCTAATGAAAAACTGTTTTTT. This encodes CASSGGSNEKLFF.

V and J are TRBV24-1 and TRBJ2-2; weak D call: TRBD1 (6 bases). The CDR3 consists of 16 residues. Trimming pared 4 bases from V and 7 bases from J, leaving 18 bases between. The germline V gene has CDR1 KGHDR and CDR2 SFDVKD. The CDR3 DNA is TGTGCCACCAGTGACCGGGACATTTGGGGAATCGGGGAGCTGTTTTTT. Translation: CATSDRDIWGIGELFF.

J is TRBJ2-7 and V is TRBV6-5, with 11 bases fitting TRBD2. The CDR3 loop spans 16 amino acids. V was pared by 0 bases and J by 7 bases, with 8 bases of the junction left unmatched. Looked up from germline, CDR1 is MNHEY and CDR2 is SVGAGI. In nucleotides, the CDR3 is TGTGCCAGCAGTTACTCTCGAGGACTAGCGGGCTCTGAGCAGTACTTC. It encodes CASSYSRGLAGSEQYF.

The chain combines TRBV5-6 with TRBJ2-1; 12 bases map to TRBD2. CDR1 is SGHDT, CDR2 YYEEEE, per germline. The CDR3 length is 16 residues. J lost 6 bases, V lost 1 base, and 5 bases had no gene match. The chain's CDR3 is CASSLRLAGGPNEQFF. CDR3 coding DNA: TGTGCCAGCAGCTTGAGGCTAGCGGGAGGGCCCAATGAGCAGTTCTTC.

The rearrangement uses TRBV30 and TRBJ1-1; D is unclear. This CDR3 has 15 residues. CDR1 and CDR2 (germline): GTSNPN, SVGIG (reference sequence). V was pared by 0 bases and J by 4 bases, with 15 bases between. CDR3 sequence: CAWSVTPQTTTEAFF. The CDR3, as DNA: TGTGCCTGGAGTGTAACCCCCCAGACGACCACTGAAGCTTTCTTT.